Below are 12 T cell receptor beta chains sequenced from a single sample in a study of graft-versus-host responses after intestinal transplantation. Stimulators, some 200,000 irradiated and violet-dye-labeled cells, were plated with some 200,000 CFSE-labeled responder cells. Repertoires were generated with immunoSEQ multiplex PCR, while TCRdb's copy carries only in-frame clones and drops some. The sample has some 14,000 clones; approximately 40% are singletons. The source was alloreactive CD8+ T cells from a mixed lymphocyte reaction culture, collected before intestinal transplant. Subset of the sample: CFSE-low proliferating T cells sorted from roughly 6-day pre-transplant mixed lymphocyte reaction (GvH or HvG direction). The receptors derive from a human patient who received an intestinal transplant.

The rearrangement joins TRBV7-8 to TRBJ1-5; no clear D gene. The CDR3 runs 16 residues. Between the trimmed V and J ends, which lost 3 bases and 11 bases, there was a span of 23 bases. CDR1 is SGHVS, CDR2 FQNEAQ, per germline. The CDR3 is CASSFPPSSREMAQHF. The CDR3 DNA sequence: TGTGCCAGCAGCTTCCCCCCATCCAGTCGCGAGATGGCCCAGCATTTT.

This clone has just a few counts. The chain recombines TRBV14 with TRBJ2-3; TRBD2 matches at 7 bases. The V gene end was trimmed by 1 base and the J gene end by 2 bases; junction bases not matched to a gene: 6. The CDR3 totals 16 residues. Germline V gives CDR1 SGHDN, CDR2 FVKESK. CDR3 sequence reads: CASSQGLAAITDTQYF. CDR3 nucleotides: TGTGCCAGCAGCCAAGGCCTAGCGGCTATCACAGATACGCAGTATTTT. Using reference TRBV14 and TRBJ2-3 for the parts outside the CDR3, the full variable domain is EAGVTQFPSHSVIEKGQTVTLRCDPISGHDNLYWYRRVMGKEIKFLLHFVKESKQDESGMPNNRFLAERTGGTYSTLKVQPAELEDSGVYFCASSQGLAAITDTQYFGPGTRLTVL.

J is TRBJ2-3 and V is TRBV30, with D possibly matching TRBD2 (5 bases). V lost 2 bases, J lost 0 bases, and 9 bases lay in between. The CDR3 is made up of 14 amino acids. Germline V gives CDR1 GTSNPN, CDR2 SVGIG (reference sequence). Written as DNA, the CDR3 is TGTGCCTGGAGTCTACTAGGAAGCACAGATACGCAGTATTTT. Translating gives CAWSLLGSTDTQYF.

The chain links TRBV5-1 to TRBJ2-2; D may be TRBD1 (5 bases). Per the germline V gene, CDR1 is SGHRS and CDR2 is YFSETQ. The V end lost 3 bases, the J end lost 4 bases, and 13 bases lay between the germline ends. The CDR3 contains 15 residues. This CDR3 is CASSYRERGTGELFF. As DNA, the CDR3 is TGCGCCAGCAGCTACCGAGAAAGGGGCACCGGGGAGCTGTTTTTT.

The V call is TRBV6-5, the J call TRBJ1-1, with a weak D call TRBD1 (5 bases). This CDR3 contains 15 residues. V was shortened by 2 bases and J by 3 bases, with 13 bases between the two germline ends. Per germline, CDR1 MNHEY and CDR2 SVGAGI. The CDR3 nucleotides are TGTGCCAGCAGTTACACTAGGGGATGGGACACTGAAGCTTTCTTT. Translation: CASSYTRGWDTEAFF.

Only a few counts were recorded for this clone. The chain is built from TRBV4-1 and TRBJ2-3; 8 positions match TRBD2. This CDR3 has 15 amino acids. V shed 1 base and J 7 bases; nucleotides not matched to a gene: 7. Germline CDR1 reads MGHRA; CDR2 reads YSYEKL. The CDR3 DNA reads TGCGCCAGCAGCCAAGGGGGACTAGTCCTTCATACGCAGTATTTT. Encoded protein: CASSQGGLVLHTQYF.

A few counts support this clone. This chain links TRBV15 with TRBJ2-3; TRBD2 is a possible D gene (6 bases). Germline CDR1 reads LNHNV; CDR2 reads YYDKDF (reference sequence). The CDR3 is 13 amino acids. V was shortened by 6 bases and J by 3 bases, with 10 bases between the two germline ends. The CDR3 sequence is CATRRGMTDTQYF. In nucleotides, the CDR3 is TGTGCCACCAGACGGGGGATGACAGATACGCAGTATTTT.

The V call is TRBV13, the J call TRBJ1-1; D unclear. CDR1 and CDR2 (germline): PRHDT, FYEKMQ (reference sequence). This CDR3 is 14 amino acids long. V was trimmed by 5 bases and J by 7 bases, leaving 17 bases between them. CDR3 protein: CASSPPGLMSEAFF. The CDR3 DNA sequence: TGTGCCAGCAGCCCCCCGGGTCTAATGAGTGAAGCTTTCTTT.

J is TRBJ2-7 and V is TRBV9; no definite D call. The V end was cut by 0 bases, the J end by 5 bases, with 15 bases between. This CDR3 has 15 residues. The germline CDR1 and CDR2 sequences are SGDLS and YYNGEE. CDR3: CASSVGRVSVDEQYF. The DNA of the CDR3 is TGTGCCAGCAGCGTAGGTAGGGTCTCGGTTGACGAGCAGTACTTC.

This clone was seen a few times. The chain links TRBV2 to TRBJ2-1, with 8 bases identical to TRBD2. The CDR3 extends over 14 amino acids. The germline V gene encodes CDR1 SNHLY and CDR2 FYNNEI. The J segment lost 4 bases and the V segment lost 11 bases, leaving 10 bases of the junction unmatched. The DNA for the CDR3 is TGTGCCGCGGGGGGAGGGGAGTCGTACAATGAGCAGTTCTTC. It is translated as CAAGGGESYNEQFF.

This clone has only a few counts. CDR3 loop: CASGGGSLGYEQYF. CDR3 DNA: TGTGCCAGCGGGGGGGGGAGTTTAGGCTACGAGCAGTACTTC. The rearrangement uses TRBV21-1 and TRBJ2-7; the DNA was not used to check the table's D call, TRBD2. TRBV21-1 is marked as a pseudogene. CDR3 length: 14 residues.

This clone is medium-sized (0.01 to 0.1%). The genes are TRBV4-1 and TRBJ2-1, with D hard to call. Germline loops: CDR1 MGHRA, CDR2 YSYEKL. V lost 4 bases, J lost 5 bases, and 9 bases lay in between. The CDR3 length is 13 residues. CDR3 residues: CASSLTLNNEQFF. The CDR3 DNA sequence: TGCGCCAGCAGCCTGACGCTGAACAATGAGCAGTTCTTC.